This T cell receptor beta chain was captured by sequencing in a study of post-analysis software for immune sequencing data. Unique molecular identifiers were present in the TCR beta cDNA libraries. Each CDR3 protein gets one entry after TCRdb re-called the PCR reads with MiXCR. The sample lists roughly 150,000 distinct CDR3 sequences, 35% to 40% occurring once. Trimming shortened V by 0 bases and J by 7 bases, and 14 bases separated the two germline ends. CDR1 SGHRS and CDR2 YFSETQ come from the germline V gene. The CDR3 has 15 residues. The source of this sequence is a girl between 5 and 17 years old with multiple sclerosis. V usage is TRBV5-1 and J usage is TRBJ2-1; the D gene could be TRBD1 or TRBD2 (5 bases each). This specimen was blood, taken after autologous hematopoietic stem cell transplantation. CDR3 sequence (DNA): TGCGCCAGCAGCTTGGCATACGACGGGGCGAATGAGCAGTTCTTC. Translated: CASSLAYDGANEQFF.